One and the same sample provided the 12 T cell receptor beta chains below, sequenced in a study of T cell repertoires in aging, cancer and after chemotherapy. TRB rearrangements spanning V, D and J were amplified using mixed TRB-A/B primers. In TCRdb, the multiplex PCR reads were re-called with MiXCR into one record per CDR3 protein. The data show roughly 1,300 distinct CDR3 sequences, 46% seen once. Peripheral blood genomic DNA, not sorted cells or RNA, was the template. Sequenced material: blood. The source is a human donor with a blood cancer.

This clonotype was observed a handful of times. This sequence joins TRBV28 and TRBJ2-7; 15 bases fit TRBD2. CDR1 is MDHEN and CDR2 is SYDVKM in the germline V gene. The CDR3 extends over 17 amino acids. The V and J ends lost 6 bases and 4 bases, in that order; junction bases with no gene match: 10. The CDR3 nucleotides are TGTGCCAGCAGCCCGTGGACTAGCGGGAGGGCGGGGTACGAGCAGTACTTC. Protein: CASSPWTSGRAGYEQYF.

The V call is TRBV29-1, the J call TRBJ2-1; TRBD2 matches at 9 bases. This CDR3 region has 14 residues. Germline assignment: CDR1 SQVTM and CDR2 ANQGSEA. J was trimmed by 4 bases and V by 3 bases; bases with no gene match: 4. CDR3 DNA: TGCAGCGTTGATGCTAGCGGGATGTACAATGAGCAGTTCTTC. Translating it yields CSVDASGMYNEQFF.

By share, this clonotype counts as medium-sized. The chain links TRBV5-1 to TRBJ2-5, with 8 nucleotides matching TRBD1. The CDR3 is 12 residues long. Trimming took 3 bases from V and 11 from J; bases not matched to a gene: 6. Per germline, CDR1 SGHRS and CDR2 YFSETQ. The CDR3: CASSSEGQEQYF. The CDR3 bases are TGCGCCAGCAGCTCCGAGGGACAGGAGCAGTACTTC.

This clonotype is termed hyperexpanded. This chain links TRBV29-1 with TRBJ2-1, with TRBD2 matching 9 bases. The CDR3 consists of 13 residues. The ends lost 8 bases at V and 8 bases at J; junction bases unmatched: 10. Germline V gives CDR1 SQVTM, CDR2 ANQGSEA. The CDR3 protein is CSLRLAGPHEQFF. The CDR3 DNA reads TGCAGCCTACGGCTAGCGGGACCCCATGAGCAGTTCTTC.

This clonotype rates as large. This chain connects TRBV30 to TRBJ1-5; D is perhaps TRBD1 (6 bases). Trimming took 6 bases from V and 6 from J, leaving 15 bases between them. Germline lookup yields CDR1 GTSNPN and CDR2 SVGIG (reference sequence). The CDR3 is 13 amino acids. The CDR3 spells CACSGGGAQPQHF. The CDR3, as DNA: TGTGCCTGCTCCGGGGGGGGCGCTCAGCCCCAGCATTTT.

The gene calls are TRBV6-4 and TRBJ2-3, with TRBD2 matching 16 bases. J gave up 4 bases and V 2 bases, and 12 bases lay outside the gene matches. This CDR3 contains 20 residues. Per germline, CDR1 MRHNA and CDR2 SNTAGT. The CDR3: CASSDRGGQGLAGGSDTQYF. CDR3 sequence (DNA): TGTGCCAGCAGTGACCGGGGAGGGCAGGGACTAGCGGGAGGGTCAGATACGCAGTATTTT.

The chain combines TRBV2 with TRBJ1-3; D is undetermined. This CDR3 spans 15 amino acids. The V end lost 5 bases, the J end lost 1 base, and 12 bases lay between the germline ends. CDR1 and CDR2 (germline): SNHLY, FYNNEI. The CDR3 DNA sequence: TGTGCCAGCAGTTATGGGGTTACATCTGGAAACACCATATATTTT. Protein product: CASSYGVTSGNTIYF. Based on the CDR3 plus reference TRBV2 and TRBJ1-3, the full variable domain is EPEVTQTPSHQVTQMGQEVILRCVPISNHLYFYWYRQILGQKVEFLVSFYNNEISEKSEIFDDQFSVERPDGSNFTLKIRSTKLEDSAMYFCASSYGVTSGNTIYFGEGSWLTVV.

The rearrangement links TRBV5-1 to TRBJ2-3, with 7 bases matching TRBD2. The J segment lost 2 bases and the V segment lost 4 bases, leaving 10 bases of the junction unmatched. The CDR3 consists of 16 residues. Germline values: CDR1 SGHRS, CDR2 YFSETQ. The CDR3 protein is CASSPQTSWSTDTQYF. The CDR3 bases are TGCGCCAGCAGCCCTCAGACTAGCTGGTCCACAGATACGCAGTATTTT.

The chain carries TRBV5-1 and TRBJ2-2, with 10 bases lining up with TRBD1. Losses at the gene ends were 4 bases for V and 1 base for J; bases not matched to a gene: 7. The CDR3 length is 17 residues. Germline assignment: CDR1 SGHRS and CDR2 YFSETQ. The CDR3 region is CASSQPRTGGNTGELFF. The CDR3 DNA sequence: TGCGCCAGCAGCCAACCTAGGACAGGGGGGAACACCGGGGAGCTGTTTTTT.

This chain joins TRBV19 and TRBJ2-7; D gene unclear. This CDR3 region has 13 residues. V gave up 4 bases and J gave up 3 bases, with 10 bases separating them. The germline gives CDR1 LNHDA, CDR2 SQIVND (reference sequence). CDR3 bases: TGTGCCAGTAGTACCTTCGACGGCTACGAGCAGTACTTC. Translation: CASSTFDGYEQYF.

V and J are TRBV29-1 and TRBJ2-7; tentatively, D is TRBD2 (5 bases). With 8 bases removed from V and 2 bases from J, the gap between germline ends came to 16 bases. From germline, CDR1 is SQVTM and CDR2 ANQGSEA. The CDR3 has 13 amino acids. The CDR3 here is CSLRLAGPYEQYF. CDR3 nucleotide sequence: TGCAGCCTACGGCTAGCAGGACCCTACGAGCAGTACTTC.

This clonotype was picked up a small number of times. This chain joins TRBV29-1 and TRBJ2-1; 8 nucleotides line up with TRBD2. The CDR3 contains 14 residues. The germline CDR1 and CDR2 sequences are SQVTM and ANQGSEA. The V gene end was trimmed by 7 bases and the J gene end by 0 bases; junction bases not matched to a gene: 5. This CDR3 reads CSARGGSSYNEQFF. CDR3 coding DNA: TGCAGCGCCCGGGGGGGAAGCTCCTACAATGAGCAGTTCTTC.